The clone carrying this T cell receptor beta chain was counted only a few times. Its matching antigen is unknown. The data stem from a study of blood T cells in healthy people across ages. Study-wide findings and caveats: There were more naive CD4+ cells and higher diversity in long-lived donors than in aged donors. Roughly linear declines in TCR beta diversity per million T cells occurred with age.

PCR was performed a second time for roughly 7 to 12 cycles using a sample-barcoded 5' primer and a J-beta primer mix. TCRdb called the 5' RACE reads again in MiXCR, with one record for every CDR3 protein. Of 800,000 to 950,000 distinct CDR3 sequences detected, just under 30% appear once; the ten largest clones hold around 9.6%. Germline CDR1 reads ENHRY; CDR2 reads SYGVKD. Trimming at V came to 3 bases and at J to 8 bases, leaving 6 bases not matched to a gene. The CDR3 extends over 14 amino acids. Roughly 10 milliliters of peripheral blood were drawn from each donor into EDTA-treated tubes. These same records also appear under a second study, on T cells of mothers and their children. That source notes: In related and unrelated pairs alike, thymic selection shapes TCR recombination output, with inherited differences minor.

The clonotype comes from a woman in her thirties or forties in good health. The specimen sequenced was blood. The chain links TRBV10-3 to TRBJ2-1; TRBD2 matches 8 bases. CDR3 region: CAISDRGGRDEQFF. In DNA form, the CDR3 reads TGTGCCATCAGTGATCGGGGGGGCCGCGATGAGCAGTTCTTC.